The rows below give T cell receptor beta chains drawn from one sample of a study of graft-versus-host responses after intestinal transplantation. TCRdb keeps only in-frame clones here, not all; method: immunoSEQ multiplex PCR. This sample has 1,500 to 2,000 clones, with roughly 85% found just once. Sample: ileum tissue, taken 55 to 60 days after intestinal transplant. The origin of the receptors is a human patient who received an intestinal transplant, so some T cells may come from the graft donor. CDR3s include the opening cysteine and the closing phenylalanine or tryptophan.

TRBV6-4	CASSANTGQGGYTF
TRBV18	CASSQGYSYEQYF
TRBV9	CASSGGPGSNQPQHF
TRBV5-1	CASSPRLAGGNTGELFF
TRBV4-1	CASSQDERAPTYEQYF
TRBV13	CASSLGTAYEQYF
TRBV7-3	CASSLSTGPRVSGYTF
TRBV28	CASSFQRPEQYF
TRBV4-2	CASSQEGGLVTYEQYF
TRBV28	CASSTPGGSAYEQYF
TRBV5-1	CASSGLSSGNTEAFF
TRBV4-2	CASSQDWGQETQYF
TRBV14	CASSPDRGGYEQYF
TRBV5-1	CASSRNGQGHDTEAFF
TRBV6-4	CASQQERNTGELFF
TRBV7-9	CASSLSKDTQYF
TRBV5-5	CASSFRGAYTGELFF
TRBV6-5	CASSLAGGPINEQFF
TRBV6-1	CASSGGTSFGGYTF
TRBV6-6	CASSTFRGYQETQYF
TRBV7-9	CASSLYIASDGYTF
TRBV29-1	CSVGGAGETQYF
TRBV4-1	CASSQDFDGYNEQFF
TRBV7-6	CASSSRGTDTEAFF
TRBV5-4	CASSRALAAQETQYF
TRBV28	CASSIAQGIYGYTF
TRBV9	CASSVDGGANNEQFF
TRBV6-5	CASRKGQVPGTEAFF
TRBV27	CASSFGGGGGELFF
TRBV30	CAWSGDTRNTIYF
TRBV7-9	CASSLSAGSYEQYF
TRBV9	CASSVGGATEAFF
TRBV11-3	CASSRSGTENTEAFF
TRBV7-2	CASSLVPSSYNEQFF
TRBV2	CASRIRGQGAVEAFF
TRBV6-6	CASSYSTASHTEAFF
TRBV18	CASSPAGARTEAFF
TRBV28	CASAGQTYEQYF
TRBV21-1	CASSKVNSGQETYEQYF
TRBV9	CASSAETGANYGYTF
TRBV28	CASSFSSFAREQYF
TRBV7-3	CASSSQGGQGNGYTF
TRBV9	CASSGGLAGASYEQYF
TRBV28	CASSASTGKQGAYEQYF
TRBV27	CASSLSPGQGGYGSNTEAFF
TRBV28	CASSLLAGTYGYTF
TRBV10-3	CAISVTLITNTEAFF
TRBV11-2	CASSLSGFFYEQYF
TRBV21-1	CARPSHQFEQYF
TRBV18	CASSPQDRASGYTF
TRBV28	CASSPGTDQETQYF
TRBV19	CASSIKWTGGYEQYF
TRBV28	CASSSTAEAFF
TRBV28	CASSQAGNYGYTF
TRBV28	CASHKLGGGNYNEQFF
TRBV27	CASAPQQIPNSPLHF
TRBV9	CASSAKTGYSTDTQYF
TRBV28	CASRSTYEQYF